This record covers a single T cell receptor (beta chain). What it binds is unknown. There were no recent acute infections or vaccinations among the donors, who were healthy HIV-negative adults. These data originate in a study of shared clonotypes between healthy human individuals. Points from the study as a whole: Although depth was large, rarefaction showed that sequencing of the sorted subsets was incomplete. In general, naive subsets displayed greater estimated richness than memory subsets did. For naive CD4 cells, around 5% of clonotypes were shared across four donors.

This CDR3 is 13 amino acids long. Germline V gene data show CDR1 as MNHNY and CDR2 as SVGAGI (reference sequence). Trimming cost V 0 bases and J 7 bases, with 7 bases left between them. Clones were sequenced by immunoSEQ multiplex PCR, and TCRdb holds only the in-frame ones, with some missing. The sample has 2 million to 2.5 million clones, 93% seen once. The chain combines TRBV6-6 with TRBJ2-1, with D possibly being TRBD2 (5 bases). Sequencing was done on a sample of naive CD4+ T cells from PBMCs. The subset is: CD45RA+ positively selected. The TCR sequence derives from a man between 18 and 35 years old in good health. Some clones in this sample may be carry-over from other donors' samples. The CDR3 loop is CASSYSTSNEQFF. In DNA, the CDR3 is TGTGCCAGCAGTTACTCAACTAGTAATGAGCAGTTCTTC.